Listed below are T cell receptor beta chains from one sample, sequenced in a study of T and B cells in COVID-19 patients. Each CDR3 protein gets one entry after TCRdb re-called the multiplex PCR reads with MiXCR. This table holds approximately 17,000 distinct CDR3 sequences, over 25% found once. Sequencing was performed on blood. Receptor source: a human donor who had recovered from COVID-19. The CDR3 runs from the conserved cysteine through the conserved F or W. Each record gives: clone size, V gene, J gene, D gene, CDR3 protein, CDR3 DNA. A D gene is named only where the DNA matches it firmly. Clone size is given for some rows only: seen once, a few or many times, or a class if the clone is expanded.

>NA|TRBV19|TRBJ1-1|NA
CASRSSQGVGTEAFF
TGTGCCAGTAGATCTTCACAGGGTGTTGGGACTGAAGCTTTCTTT
>medium-sized|TRBV19|TRBJ1-4|NA
CASEGATNEKLFF
TGTGCCAGTGAGGGAGCAACTAATGAAAAACTGTTTTTT
>NA|TRBV24-1|TRBJ2-2|NA
CATRRGRRGTGELFF
TGTGCCACCAGGAGGGGACGCCGAGGGACCGGGGAGCTGTTTTTT
>NA|TRBV7-9|TRBJ1-2|NA
CASSHRTVGHGYTF
TGTGCCAGCAGCCACCGGACAGTGGGGCACGGCTACACCTTC
>NA|TRBV6-5|TRBJ1-3|NA
CASSYFRPSSGNTIYF
TGTGCCAGCAGTTATTTCCGACCGAGCTCTGGAAACACCATATATTTT
>few|TRBV24-1|TRBJ2-5|NA
CATSDLVGTQYF
TGTGCCACCAGTGATTTAGTAGGGACCCAGTACTTC
>once|TRBV7-9|TRBJ1-1|NA
CASSRSGEAFF
TGTGCCAGCAGCCGCTCAGGGGAAGCTTTCTTT
>few|TRBV20-1|TRBJ2-3|NA
CSANRRGHTDTQYF
TGCAGTGCTAATCGGCGGGGGCACACAGATACGCAGTATTTT
>NA|TRBV7-3|TRBJ2-7|NA
CASSPQGSDEQYF
TGTGCCAGCAGCCCCCAGGGTAGCGACGAGCAGTACTTC
>NA|TRBV5-1|TRBJ1-3|TRBD1
CASSLATGGNTIYF
TGCGCCAGCAGCTTGGCTACAGGGGGGAACACCATATATTTT
>NA|TRBV18|TRBJ2-7|NA
CASSPLGPYEQYF
TGTGCCAGCTCACCATTAGGGCCCTACGAGCAGTACTTC
>few|TRBV5-1|TRBJ1-3|TRBD1
CASSGDSSGNTIYF
TGCGCCAGCAGCGGGGACAGCTCTGGAAACACCATATATTTT
>medium-sized|TRBV19|TRBJ2-3|NA
CASSIEARSTDTQYF
TGTGCCAGTAGTATAGAGGCAAGGAGCACAGATACGCAGTATTTT
>NA|TRBV5-1|TRBJ2-1|TRBD2
CASSLSGGKEGHGQFF
TGCGCCAGCAGCCTTAGCGGGGGGAAGGAGGGGCACGGGCAGTTCTTC
>many|TRBV6-2/TRBV6-3|TRBJ1-1|NA
CASSYSENTEAFF
TGTGCCAGCAGTTACTCTGAGAACACTGAAGCTTTCTTT
>many|TRBV18|TRBJ2-2|TRBD1
CASSQDRPGAGELFF
TGTGCCAGCTCCCAGGACAGGCCAGGGGCCGGGGAGCTGTTTTTT
>many|TRBV5-5|TRBJ2-1|TRBD2
CASSWIAGGPRNEQFF
TGTGCCAGCAGTTGGATAGCGGGAGGGCCGAGGAATGAGCAGTTCTTC
>NA|TRBV30|TRBJ1-2|NA
CASSGGDPYGYTF
TGTGCCTCTTCCGGGGGGGATCCCTATGGCTACACCTTC
>few|TRBV6-4|TRBJ1-2|NA
CASSEGGYGYTF
TGTGCCAGCAGTGAGGGGGGCTATGGCTACACCTTC
>medium-sized|TRBV29-1|TRBJ1-2|NA
CSVIRDYGYTF
TGCAGCGTTATCCGGGATTATGGCTACACCTTC
>NA|TRBV4-3|TRBJ2-7|NA
CASSRRGLEEQYF
TGCGCCAGCAGCCGGAGAGGGTTGGAAGAGCAGTACTTC
>NA|TRBV19|TRBJ2-3|TRBD1
CASTGELDTGAGGILDTQYF
TGTGCCAGCACAGGGGAATTAGACACCGGGGCAGGGGGCATATTGGATACGCAGTATTTT
>few|TRBV29-1|TRBJ1-2|NA
CSVERDDRGNYGYTF
TGCAGCGTTGAAAGGGATGATCGAGGTAACTATGGCTACACCTTC
>few|TRBV18|TRBJ2-5|NA
CASSPTGGGVETQYF
TGTGCCAGCTCACCAACAGGAGGGGGCGTGGAGACCCAGTACTTC
>many|TRBV6-1|TRBJ2-3|TRBD2
CASSEALLAGGPTDTQYF
TGTGCCAGCAGTGAAGCGCTTCTAGCGGGAGGCCCCACAGATACGCAGTATTTT
>NA|TRBV21-1|TRBJ2-7|NA
CASSAPGLYEQYF
TGTGCCAGCAGCGCCCCCGGGCTGTACGAGCAGTACTTC